This is a list of T cell receptor beta chains from one sample in a study of T cell repertoires in aging, cancer and after chemotherapy. TCRdb reprocessed the multiplex PCR reads with MiXCR, giving one entry per CDR3 protein. The sample includes some 8,000 distinct CDR3 sequences, around 30% of them seen just once. The sequencing input was blood. The receptors derive from a human donor in good health. Each CDR3 is given with its conserved first and last residue. Each record gives: D gene, clone size, J gene, V gene, CDR3 protein, CDR3 DNA. D genes are given only for firm matches. Size values are once, few and many counts, or a class for expanded clones, and some rows have none.

D: .; size: few; J: TRBJ2-3; V: TRBV13; CDR3: CASSLRRPADTQYF; DNA: TGTGCCAGCAGCTTAAGGAGGCCAGCAGATACGCAGTATTTT
D: TRBD1; size: few; J: TRBJ2-3; V: TRBV6-1; CDR3: CASSQGQGVTDTQYF; DNA: TGTGCCAGCAGTCAGGGACAGGGGGTCACAGATACGCAGTATTTT
D: .; size: few; J: TRBJ1-1; V: TRBV6-5; CDR3: CASSYGQGEAFF; DNA: TGTGCCAGCAGTTACGGTCAGGGTGAAGCTTTCTTT
D: TRBD1; size: .; J: TRBJ1-1; V: TRBV6-5; CDR3: CASRNDRGPMNTEAFF; DNA: TGTGCCAGCAGAAACGACAGGGGACCCATGAACACTGAAGCTTTCTTT
D: .; size: .; J: TRBJ2-4; V: TRBV6-5; CDR3: CASSPPGRTKNIQYF; DNA: TGTGCTAGCAGTCCCCCCGGGCGGACCAAAAACATTCAGTACTTC
D: .; size: few; J: TRBJ1-2; V: TRBV6-1; CDR3: CASTPGRWSYGYTF; DNA: TGTGCCAGCACCCCGGGACGTTGGAGCTATGGCTACACCTTC
D: .; size: .; J: TRBJ2-3; V: TRBV4-3; CDR3: CASSPGGTDTQYF; DNA: TGCGCCAGCAGCCCCGGAGGGACAGATACGCAGTATTTT
D: .; size: once; J: TRBJ2-5; V: TRBV5-1; CDR3: CASSSIHQGQETQYF; DNA: TGCGCCAGCAGCTCGATACACCAGGGCCAAGAGACCCAGTACTTC
D: .; size: .; J: TRBJ2-2; V: TRBV12-3/TRBV12-4; CDR3: CASSLGGANTGELFF; DNA: TGTGCCAGCAGTTTGGGCGGGGCGAACACCGGGGAGCTGTTTTTT
D: .; size: .; J: TRBJ1-1; V: TRBV6-1; CDR3: CASSSGQLMNTEAFF; DNA: TGTGCCAGCAGTAGCGGACAGCTAATGAACACTGAAGCTTTCTTT
D: TRBD1; size: .; J: TRBJ2-2; V: TRBV12-3/TRBV12-4; CDR3: CASSSGTGGADTGELFF; DNA: TGTGCCAGCAGCTCCGGGACAGGGGGCGCGGACACCGGGGAGCTGTTTTTT
D: .; size: .; J: TRBJ1-3; V: TRBV5-5; CDR3: CASSAGLGNTIYF; DNA: TGTGCCAGCAGCGCAGGACTCGGAAACACCATATATTTT
D: .; size: .; J: TRBJ2-4; V: TRBV6-2/TRBV6-3; CDR3: CASSYVDSIQYF; DNA: TGTGCCAGCAGTTACGTAGACAGCATTCAGTACTTC
D: TRBD1; size: .; J: TRBJ1-2; V: TRBV5-5; CDR3: CASSRDRSYGYTF; DNA: TGCGCCAGCAGCAGGGACAGGAGCTATGGCTACACCTTC
D: TRBD1; size: medium-sized; J: TRBJ2-3; V: TRBV15; CDR3: CATSVYRDRATDTQYF; DNA: TGTGCCACCAGCGTTTACCGGGACAGGGCTACAGATACGCAGTATTTT
D: .; size: few; J: TRBJ2-3; V: TRBV12-3/TRBV12-4; CDR3: CASSLAVGADTQYF; DNA: TGTGCCAGCAGTTTAGCTGTAGGTGCAGATACGCAGTATTTT
D: .; size: few; J: TRBJ1-2; V: TRBV11-2; CDR3: CASSLAGTNYGYTF; DNA: TGTGCCAGCAGCTTAGCCGGGACTAACTATGGCTACACCTTC
D: TRBD2; size: few; J: TRBJ2-3; V: TRBV12-3/TRBV12-4; CDR3: CASSPRLASSGGRDTQYF; DNA: TGTGCCAGCAGTCCCCGTCTGGCTTCTAGCGGGGGGCGAGATACGCAGTATTTT
D: .; size: few; J: TRBJ1-4; V: TRBV7-9; CDR3: CASSLGGEKLFF; DNA: TGTGCCAGCAGCTTGGGTGGTGAAAAACTGTTTTTT
D: .; size: .; J: TRBJ1-2; V: TRBV29-1; CDR3: CSVGGLNYGYTF; DNA: TGCAGCGTCGGAGGTCTTAACTATGGCTACACCTTC
D: TRBD1; size: .; J: TRBJ2-7; V: TRBV27; CDR3: CASRTGGQGGYEQYF; DNA: TGTGCCAGCAGGACCGGTGGACAGGGTGGCTACGAGCAGTACTTC
D: TRBD1; size: few; J: TRBJ2-7; V: TRBV6-2/TRBV6-3; CDR3: CASSTSGGSEQYF; DNA: TGTGCCAGCTCTACCTCAGGGGGAAGCGAGCAGTACTTC
D: .; size: .; J: TRBJ2-7; V: TRBV6-1; CDR3: CASEGGSYEQYF; DNA: TGTGCCAGCGAGGGGGGCTCCTACGAGCAGTACTTC
D: TRBD1; size: few; J: TRBJ2-1; V: TRBV6-5; CDR3: CASSYSTQGAYEQFF; DNA: TGTGCCAGCAGTTACTCGACACAGGGGGCCTATGAGCAGTTCTTC
D: .; size: .; J: TRBJ1-4; V: TRBV24-1; CDR3: CATSDNREKLFF; DNA: TGTGCCACCAGTGACAACCGTGAAAAACTGTTTTTT
D: TRBD1; size: .; J: TRBJ1-6; V: TRBV12-3/TRBV12-4; CDR3: CASSGTENSPLHF; DNA: TGTGCCAGCAGTGGGACAGAGAATTCACCCCTCCACTTT
D: .; size: medium-sized; J: TRBJ2-1; V: TRBV19; CDR3: CASRNRVSPNEQFF; DNA: TGTGCCAGTAGAAACAGGGTTTCCCCCAATGAGCAGTTCTTC
D: TRBD2; size: .; J: TRBJ2-7; V: TRBV6-2/TRBV6-3; CDR3: CASSEAGDVPYEQYF; DNA: TGTGCCAGCAGTGAAGCGGGGGACGTCCCCTACGAGCAGTACTTC
D: TRBD1; size: few; J: TRBJ2-2; V: TRBV6-6; CDR3: CASSYQGAGGELFF; DNA: TGTGCCAGCAGTTATCAGGGGGCGGGCGGGGAGCTGTTTTTT
D: .; size: .; J: TRBJ2-1; V: TRBV12-3/TRBV12-4; CDR3: CASSFALSGRNEQFF; DNA: TGTGCCAGCAGTTTCGCCTTATCCGGCCGCAATGAGCAGTTCTTC
D: .; size: few; J: TRBJ2-1; V: TRBV6-2/TRBV6-3; CDR3: CASSYRYNEQFF; DNA: TGTGCCAGCAGTTACCGTTACAATGAGCAGTTCTTC
D: TRBD1; size: few; J: TRBJ1-1; V: TRBV5-6; CDR3: CASSNRGTGNTEAFF; DNA: TGTGCCAGCAGCAATAGAGGGACAGGGAACACTGAAGCTTTCTTT
D: TRBD1; size: medium-sized; J: TRBJ2-5; V: TRBV29-1; CDR3: CSVEKGADRGQTQYF; DNA: TGCAGCGTTGAAAAGGGGGCAGACAGGGGACAGACCCAGTACTTC
D: .; size: few; J: TRBJ1-2; V: TRBV5-4; CDR3: CASSRRQDFGGYTF; DNA: TGTGCCAGCAGTCGAAGACAGGACTTTGGTGGCTACACCTTC
D: .; size: .; J: TRBJ1-1; V: TRBV5-1; CDR3: CASSYGDAQGGAFF; DNA: TGCGCCAGCAGCTATGGGGACGCCCAAGGAGGGGCTTTCTTT
D: .; size: .; J: TRBJ1-1; V: TRBV5-4; CDR3: CASSFGGATNTEAFF; DNA: TGTGCCAGCAGCTTTGGTGGGGCGACGAACACTGAAGCTTTCTTT
D: .; size: .; J: TRBJ1-2; V: TRBV6-5; CDR3: CASSPLGAYGYTF; DNA: TGTGCCAGCAGTCCCCTGGGCGCCTATGGCTACACCTTC
D: TRBD1; size: .; J: TRBJ2-4; V: TRBV27; CDR3: CASSPQGGGKNIQYF; DNA: TGTGCCAGCAGTCCACAGGGGGGAGGCAAAAACATTCAGTACTTC
D: TRBD1; size: .; J: TRBJ1-2; V: TRBV6-5; CDR3: CASSYTGGDYGYTF; DNA: TGTGCCAGCAGTTACACAGGGGGGGACTATGGCTACACCTTC
D: .; size: once; J: TRBJ1-5; V: TRBV19; CDR3: CANPGSQPQHF; DNA: TGTGCCAATCCCGGCAGCCAGCCCCAGCATTTT
D: .; size: medium-sized; J: TRBJ1-1; V: TRBV29-1; CDR3: CSVLRDEAFF; DNA: TGCAGTGTATTAAGGGATGAAGCTTTCTTT
D: .; size: .; J: TRBJ2-7; V: TRBV15; CDR3: CATSRGLSGDEQYF; DNA: TGTGCCACCAGCAGAGGCCTTAGCGGAGACGAGCAGTACTTC
D: TRBD2; size: .; J: TRBJ2-7; V: TRBV6-6; CDR3: CASSPRVAGAPYEQYF; DNA: TGTGCCAGCAGTCCCAGGGTAGCGGGGGCGCCCTACGAGCAGTACTTC
D: .; size: few; J: TRBJ1-2; V: TRBV6-2/TRBV6-3; CDR3: CASSPQGGLYGYTF; DNA: TGTGCCAGCAGTCCCCAGGGAGGGCTCTATGGCTACACCTTC
D: .; size: few; J: TRBJ1-1; V: TRBV6-5; CDR3: CASSYRAPGREAFF; DNA: TGTGCCAGCAGTTATCGAGCCCCCGGTCGTGAAGCTTTCTTT
D: .; size: .; J: TRBJ1-3; V: TRBV6-5; CDR3: CDSSYATYGNTIYF; DNA: TGTGACAGCAGTTACGCGACTTACGGAAACACCATATATTTT
D: TRBD1; size: few; J: TRBJ2-1; V: TRBV10-3; CDR3: CAISGGLGQYNEQFF; DNA: TGTGCCATCAGTGGGGGTCTGGGACAGTACAATGAGCAGTTCTTC